Listed below are T cell receptor beta chains from one sample, sequenced in a study of Ad26.COV2.S vaccination and SARS-CoV-2 variants. Repertoires were generated with immunoSEQ multiplex PCR, while TCRdb's copy carries only in-frame clones and drops some. This repertoire shows about 330,000 clones, roughly 90% found once; its top ten account for around 5.5%. Sequencing used peripheral blood, obtained in a trial of Ad26.COV2.S vaccine versus placebo. These receptors were taken from a person aged 18-60 years who received the Ad26.COV2.S COVID-19 vaccine or a placebo. The CDR3 runs from the conserved cysteine through the conserved F or W. D genes are given only for firm matches. Clone size is stated in some rows and not others, as once, few, many or a class when expanded.

d_gene: .
j_gene: TRBJ1-2
abundance: .
v_gene: TRBV10-3
CDR3nt: TGTGCCATCAGTGAGGATGGGTGGACAGAGGGAGCTCTCGGCTATGGCTACACCTTC
CDR3aa: CAISEDGWTEGALGYGYTF

d_gene: .
j_gene: TRBJ2-1
abundance: once
v_gene: TRBV5-5
CDR3nt: TGTGCCTCCAGAGTAGCCCCCTACAATGAGCAGTTCTTC
CDR3aa: CASRVAPYNEQFF

d_gene: .
j_gene: TRBJ1-1
abundance: .
v_gene: TRBV7-8
CDR3nt: TGTGCCAGCAGCTTAAGGGTTGGGGACACTGAAGCTTTCTTT
CDR3aa: CASSLRVGDTEAFF

d_gene: .
j_gene: TRBJ2-2
abundance: .
v_gene: TRBV12-5
CDR3nt: TGTGCTAGTGCCTCCACCGGGGAGCTGTTTTTT
CDR3aa: CASASTGELFF

d_gene: .
j_gene: TRBJ1-2
abundance: .
v_gene: TRBV5-4
CDR3nt: TGTGCCAGCAGCTTGGTGGGGGCGAGTGGCTACACCTTC
CDR3aa: CASSLVGASGYTF

d_gene: .
j_gene: TRBJ1-6
abundance: .
v_gene: TRBV30
CDR3nt: TGTGCCTGGAGTGTACGGGTATCACCCCTCCACTTT
CDR3aa: CAWSVRVSPLHF

d_gene: .
j_gene: TRBJ2-2
abundance: .
v_gene: TRBV12-3/TRBV12-4
CDR3nt: TGTGCCAGCAGTTTGCAAGGGACCGGGGAGCTGTTTTTT
CDR3aa: CASSLQGTGELFF

d_gene: .
j_gene: TRBJ1-1
abundance: .
v_gene: TRBV5-1
CDR3nt: TGCGCCAGCAGCTTGAACCTAGGGGGAACAAACACTGAAGCTTTCTTT
CDR3aa: CASSLNLGGTNTEAFF

d_gene: .
j_gene: TRBJ2-1
abundance: once
v_gene: TRBV5-1
CDR3nt: TGCGCCAGCAGCTTGACGGGGGCCAGGGACAATGAGCAGTTCTTC
CDR3aa: CASSLTGARDNEQFF

d_gene: TRBD1
j_gene: TRBJ2-1
abundance: .
v_gene: TRBV7-6
CDR3nt: TGTGCCAGCAGCCCCGGACAGGGGGACAATGAGCAGTTCTTC
CDR3aa: CASSPGQGDNEQFF

d_gene: TRBD2
j_gene: TRBJ2-7
abundance: .
v_gene: TRBV3-1/TRBV3-2
CDR3nt: TGTGCCAGCAGCCCACTAGCGGGGGGGGCCGGGCAGTACTTC
CDR3aa: CASSPLAGGAGQYF

d_gene: .
j_gene: TRBJ2-1
abundance: .
v_gene: TRBV4-3
CDR3nt: TGCGCCAGCAGCCAGGCCAGGCGGACCGAAAGCTCCTACAATGAGCAGTTCTTC
CDR3aa: CASSQARRTESSYNEQFF

d_gene: .
j_gene: TRBJ2-3
abundance: .
v_gene: TRBV6-2/TRBV6-3
CDR3nt: TGTGCCAGCAGTTATCCCCAGTTTACGCAGTATTTT
CDR3aa: CASSYPQFTQYF

d_gene: TRBD2
j_gene: TRBJ2-3
abundance: once
v_gene: TRBV24-1
CDR3nt: TGTGCCACCAGTGGCTTAGCGGGAGGGGACCAGACCCCCACGTACACAGATACGCAGTATTTT
CDR3aa: CATSGLAGGDQTPTYTDTQYF

d_gene: TRBD1
j_gene: TRBJ1-2
abundance: .
v_gene: TRBV5-1
CDR3nt: TGCGCCAGCAGCTTGAACAGGGGTGGTCGGGATTCGTCTGGCTACACCTTC
CDR3aa: CASSLNRGGRDSSGYTF

d_gene: TRBD2
j_gene: TRBJ2-2
abundance: .
v_gene: TRBV29-1
CDR3nt: TGCAGCGTTGGCGGGGGGACCACCGGGGAGCTGTTTTTT
CDR3aa: CSVGGGTTGELFF

d_gene: .
j_gene: TRBJ1-3
abundance: .
v_gene: TRBV11-2
CDR3nt: TGTGCCAGCAGATCTTTAGAGCCAGACACCATATATTTT
CDR3aa: CASRSLEPDTIYF

d_gene: .
j_gene: TRBJ2-1
abundance: .
v_gene: TRBV6-4
CDR3nt: TGTGCCAGCAGTGACGGGACCCCCGGAAAGGATGAGCAGTTCTTC
CDR3aa: CASSDGTPGKDEQFF

d_gene: .
j_gene: TRBJ2-7
abundance: once
v_gene: TRBV13
CDR3nt: TGTGCCAGCAGCTTAGGACAGGGTGGGGAATACGAGCAGTACTTC
CDR3aa: CASSLGQGGEYEQYF

d_gene: TRBD1
j_gene: TRBJ2-2
abundance: once
v_gene: TRBV10-3
CDR3nt: TGTGCCGTCGGGCAGACAGGGTACACCGGGGAGCTGTTTTTT
CDR3aa: CAVGQTGYTGELFF

d_gene: TRBD1
j_gene: TRBJ2-6
abundance: .
v_gene: TRBV7-2
CDR3nt: TGTGCCAGCAGCTTGTTCCAGGGGGCGAGCTCTGGGGCCAACGTCCTGACTTTC
CDR3aa: CASSLFQGASSGANVLTF

d_gene: TRBD1
j_gene: TRBJ2-3
abundance: .
v_gene: TRBV11-3
CDR3nt: TGTGCCAGCAGCTCGGGACAGGGAGTAGGCACAGATACGCAGTATTTT
CDR3aa: CASSSGQGVGTDTQYF

d_gene: .
j_gene: TRBJ2-4
abundance: .
v_gene: TRBV9
CDR3nt: TGTGCCAGCAGCGGATACGGAGGGAACATTCAGTACTTC
CDR3aa: CASSGYGGNIQYF

d_gene: .
j_gene: TRBJ1-2
abundance: many
v_gene: TRBV2
CDR3nt: TGTGCCAGCAGTGGGCGAGGTAGGGCAGTCTATGGCTACACCTTC
CDR3aa: CASSGRGRAVYGYTF

d_gene: .
j_gene: TRBJ2-1
abundance: .
v_gene: TRBV5-1
CDR3nt: TGCGCCAGCCAACTTCAGAGCTCCTACAATGAGCAGTTCTTC
CDR3aa: CASQLQSSYNEQFF

d_gene: .
j_gene: TRBJ2-7
abundance: .
v_gene: TRBV11-2
CDR3nt: TGTGCCAGCAGCCCCCCAAGAGGGGCCCTCTACGAGCAGTACTTC
CDR3aa: CASSPPRGALYEQYF

d_gene: TRBD1
j_gene: TRBJ1-4
abundance: medium-sized
v_gene: TRBV6-1
CDR3nt: TGTGCCAGCAGTGAAGGACAGGGGGCTGAAAAACTGTTTTTT
CDR3aa: CASSEGQGAEKLFF

d_gene: .
j_gene: TRBJ1-2
abundance: .
v_gene: TRBV7-2
CDR3nt: TGTGCCAGCAGCTTAGGCCCGAACAGGGACCCGGTTAACTATGGCTACACCTTC
CDR3aa: CASSLGPNRDPVNYGYTF

d_gene: .
j_gene: TRBJ2-7
abundance: once
v_gene: TRBV5-1
CDR3nt: TGCGCCAGCAGCCTTACAGGGGGGGACTACGAGCAGTACTTC
CDR3aa: CASSLTGGDYEQYF

d_gene: .
j_gene: TRBJ1-5
abundance: .
v_gene: TRBV6-5
CDR3nt: TGTGCCAGCAGTTACGACCAGTATGGCTATCAGCCCCAGCATTTT
CDR3aa: CASSYDQYGYQPQHF